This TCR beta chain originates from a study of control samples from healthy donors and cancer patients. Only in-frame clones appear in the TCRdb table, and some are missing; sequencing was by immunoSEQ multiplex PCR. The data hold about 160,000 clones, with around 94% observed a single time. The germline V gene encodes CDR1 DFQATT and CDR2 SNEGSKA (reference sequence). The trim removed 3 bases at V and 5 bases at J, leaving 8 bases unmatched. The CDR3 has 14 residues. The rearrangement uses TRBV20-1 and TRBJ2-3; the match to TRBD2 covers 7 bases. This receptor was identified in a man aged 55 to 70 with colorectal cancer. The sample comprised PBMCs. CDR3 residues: CSASAPWGGDTQYF. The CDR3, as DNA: TGCAGTGCTAGTGCCCCTTGGGGGGGAGATACGCAGTATTTT.